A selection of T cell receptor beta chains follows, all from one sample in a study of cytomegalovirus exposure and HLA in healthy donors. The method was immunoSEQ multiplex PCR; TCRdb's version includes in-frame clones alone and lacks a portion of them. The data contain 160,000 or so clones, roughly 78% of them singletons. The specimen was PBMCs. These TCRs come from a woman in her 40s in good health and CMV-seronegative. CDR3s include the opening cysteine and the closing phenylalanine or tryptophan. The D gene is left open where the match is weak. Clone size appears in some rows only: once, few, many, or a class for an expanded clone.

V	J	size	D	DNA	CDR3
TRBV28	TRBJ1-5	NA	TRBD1	TGTGCCAGCAGTTCGACAGGGGGGTATCAGCCCCAGCATTTT	CASSSTGGYQPQHF
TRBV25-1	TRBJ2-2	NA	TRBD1	TGTGCCAGCAGTGGCGGGACAGGGCGAATAACCGGGGAGCTGTTTTTT	CASSGGTGRITGELFF
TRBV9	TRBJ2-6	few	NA	TGTGCCAGCAGCGCCAGACTAAGTACTGGGGCCAACGTCCTGACTTTC	CASSARLSTGANVLTF
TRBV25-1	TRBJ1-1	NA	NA	TGTGCCACCCGCCGGTGGGGGGACGCCACTGAAGCTTTCTTT	CATRRWGDATEAFF
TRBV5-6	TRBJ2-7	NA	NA	TGTGCCAGCAGTCCCACATTGACAGGCATCCTCTCTGGGGAGCAGTACTTC	CASSPTLTGILSGEQYF
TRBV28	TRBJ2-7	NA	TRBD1	TGTGCCAGCAGTGTACTGGGACAGGGGCTGCATGGCGAGCAGTACTTC	CASSVLGQGLHGEQYF
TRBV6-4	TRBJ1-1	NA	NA	TGTGCCAGCCCCAGGGTATCTGAAGCTTTCTTT	CASPRVSEAFF
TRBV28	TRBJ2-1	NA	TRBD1	TGTGCCAGCAAAGGCCAGGGACAGGCGGGACATGAGCAGTTCTTC	CASKGQGQAGHEQFF
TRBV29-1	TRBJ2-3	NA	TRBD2	TGCAGCGTTGAAGGGTTCGGGGGGGCAAGCACAGATACGCAGTATTTT	CSVEGFGGASTDTQYF
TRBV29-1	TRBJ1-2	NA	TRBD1	TGCAGCGTTGATCGACAGGGGGGGAGCGGCTACACCTTC	CSVDRQGGSGYTF
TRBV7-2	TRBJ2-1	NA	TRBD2	TGTGCCAGCAGCTTTCCTAGCGGCCAGAGCTCCTACAATGAGCAGTTCTTC	CASSFPSGQSSYNEQFF
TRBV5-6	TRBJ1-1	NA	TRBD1	TGTGCCAGCAGCTGGACAGGAGTGAACACTGAAGCTTTCTTT	CASSWTGVNTEAFF
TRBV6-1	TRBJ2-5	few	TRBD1	TGTGCCAGCAGTGAGGTGGACAGGGGGCACTTC	CASSEVDRGHF
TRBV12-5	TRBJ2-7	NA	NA	TGTGCTAGTGGTTTGGCCTCAGGGGTGGGGGTGAACTACGAGCAGTACTTC	CASGLASGVGVNYEQYF
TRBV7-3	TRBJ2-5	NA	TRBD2	TGTGCCAGCAGCCCCGGGGGGGCCTTAGAGACCCAGTACTTC	CASSPGGALETQYF
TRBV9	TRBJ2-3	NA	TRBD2	TGTGCCGGCAGCCCAGGGACCCTCGGGAGGGGTACGCAGTATTTT	CAGSPGTLGRGTQYF
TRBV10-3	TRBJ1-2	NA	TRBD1	TGTGCCATCAGTGAACGAACAGGGGGCGCGGGTGGCTACACCTTC	CAISERTGGAGGYTF
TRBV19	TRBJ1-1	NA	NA	TGTGCCAGTAGTTTCTTTAACACTGAAGCTTTCTTT	CASSFFNTEAFF
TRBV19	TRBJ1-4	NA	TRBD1	TGTGCCAGTAGTGCCGACAGGGGAGGGAATGAAAAACTGTTTTTT	CASSADRGGNEKLFF
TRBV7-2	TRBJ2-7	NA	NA	TGTGCCAGCAGCTCTCCAGGACTTCCACGCTACGAGCAGTACTTC	CASSSPGLPRYEQYF
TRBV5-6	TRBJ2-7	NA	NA	TGTGCCAGCAGATATATCCACAGGAAGAGCTACGAGCAGTACTTC	CASRYIHRKSYEQYF
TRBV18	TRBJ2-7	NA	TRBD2	TGTGCCAGCTCAAGTACTAGCGGGAGAGCGATTTACTACGAGCAGTACTTC	CASSSTSGRAIYYEQYF
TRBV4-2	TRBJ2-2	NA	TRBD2	TGTGCCAGCAGCCAAGTCGGACTAGCGGCGAACACCGGGGAGCTGTTTTTT	CASSQVGLAANTGELFF
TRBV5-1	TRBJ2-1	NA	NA	TGCGCCAGCAGCTTGGAAGCAGGTTACAATGAGCAGTTCTTC	CASSLEAGYNEQFF
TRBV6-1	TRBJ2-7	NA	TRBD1	TGTGCCAGCAGGGCAGGGGGTCCTACCTACGAGCAGTACTTC	CASRAGGPTYEQYF
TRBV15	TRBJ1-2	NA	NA	TGTGCCACCAGCAGAGAAGAGGGCTATGGCTACACCTTC	CATSREEGYGYTF
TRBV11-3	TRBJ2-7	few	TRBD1	TGTGCCAGCAGCCCATTTCAGGGGGTCTACGAGCAGTACTTC	CASSPFQGVYEQYF
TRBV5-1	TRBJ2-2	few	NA	TGCGCCAGCAGCTTGGTCTTTCAGGGCCCAAAGAACACCGGGGAGCTGTTTTTT	CASSLVFQGPKNTGELFF
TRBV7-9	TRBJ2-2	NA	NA	TGTGCCAGCAGCTTAGGTTCTTCCGCGAACACCGGGGAGCTGTTTTTT	CASSLGSSANTGELFF
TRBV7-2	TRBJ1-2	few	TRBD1	TGTGCCAGCAGCTTAGACAGTTGGACAGGGGCCGGGGATGGCTACACCTTC	CASSLDSWTGAGDGYTF
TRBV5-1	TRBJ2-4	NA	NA	TGCGCCAGCAGCTTTGCGGATACCAAAAACATTCAGTACTTC	CASSFADTKNIQYF
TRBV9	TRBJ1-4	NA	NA	TGTGCCAGCAGCCCCCCCTCGGGGGGGGCGTATGAAAAACTGTTTTTT	CASSPPSGGAYEKLFF
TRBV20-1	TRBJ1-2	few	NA	TGCGTGGGACATGAGGGGAGTGGCTACACCTTC	CVGHEGSGYTF
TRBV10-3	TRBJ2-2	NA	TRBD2	TGTGCCATCAGGCCTAGCGGGTCCTTCACCGGGGAGCTGTTTTTT	CAIRPSGSFTGELFF
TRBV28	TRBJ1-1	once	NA	TGTGCCAGCAGTTTAAGGGCGGGGACTTCTGAAGCTTTCTTT	CASSLRAGTSEAFF
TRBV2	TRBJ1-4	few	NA	TGTGCCAGCTGGAGGTTTAATGAAAAACTGTTTTTT	CASWRFNEKLFF
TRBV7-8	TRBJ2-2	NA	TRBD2	TGTGCCAGCAGCTTACCTGGAGCGGGGGCCGGGGAGCTGTTTTTT	CASSLPGAGAGELFF
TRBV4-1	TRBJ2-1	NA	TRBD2	TGCGCCAGCAGCCAAGAGTCGGGACTAGCGGGAGGGGATGAGCAGTTCTTC	CASSQESGLAGGDEQFF